The 4 T cell receptor beta chains below come from one sample, sequenced in a study of molecular identifiers for immune sequencing clone quantification. MiXCR, run by TCRdb on the PCR reads, gives a single entry per CDR3 protein. The sample includes some 93,000 distinct CDR3 sequences, about 21% of them seen just once. The specimen sequenced was naive CD8+ T cells from blood, with Jurkat cell RNA spiked in. The subset is: FACS-sorted CD8+CD4-CCR7+CD45RA+ naive T cells. Receptors were obtained from a human donor in good health. Some libraries in this study had Jurkat cell RNA spiked in.

This clonotype has a handful of counts. The chain couples TRBV4-1 to TRBJ2-1; D gene uncertain. There are 13 residues in the CDR3. V lost 4 bases, J lost 7 bases, and 11 bases lay in between. CDR1 and CDR2 (germline): MGHRA, YSYEKL. In nucleotides, the CDR3 is TGCGCCAGCAGCCTGGAAGCACCTAATGAGCAGTTCTTC. It codes for CASSLEAPNEQFF.

This clonotype came up a few times. J is TRBJ1-5 and V is TRBV7-9; D is possibly TRBD1 (5 bases). CDR3 length equals 15 residues. Germline CDR1 is SEHNR and CDR2 is FQNEAQ (reference sequence). V dropped 1 base and J dropped 5 bases, with 12 bases sitting between them. CDR3: CASSLDAGLHQPQHF. The CDR3 bases are TGTGCCAGCAGCTTAGATGCAGGGCTCCATCAGCCCCAGCATTTT. Supplemented by reference TRBV7-9 and TRBJ1-5, the full variable domain reads DTGVSQNPRHKITKRGQNVTFRCDPISEHNRLYWYRQTLGQGPEFLTYFQNEAQLEKSRLLSDRFSAERPKGSFSTLEIQRTEQGDSAMYLCASSLDAGLHQPQHFGDGTRLSIL.

The CDR3 spells CASSQSTLEGLGDGELFF. CDR3 nucleotide sequence: TGTGCCAGCAGCCAATCTACCTTGGAGGGGCTTGGGGACGGGGAGCTGTTTTTT. The chain employs TRBV3-1 and TRBJ2-2, with a tentative D call TRBD2 (6 bases). Germline lookup yields CDR1 LGHDT and CDR2 YNNKEL (reference sequence). The CDR3 runs to 18 residues. V was cut by 2 bases and J by 7 bases, with 23 bases left in between.

Notes on this clonotype: A read error is possible here, since a much larger clone lies one base away. V usage is TRBV4-1 and J usage is TRBJ2-1; 8 positions agree with TRBD2. The germline V gene has CDR1 MGHRA and CDR2 YSYEKL. The CDR3 runs to 16 residues. As DNA, the CDR3 is TGCGCCAGCAGCCAAGATGGATTAGCGGGACCCGATGAGCAGTCCTTC. Its translation: CASSQDGLAGPDEQSF.